The 27 T cell receptor beta chains presented below share a single source sample, sequenced in a study of PD-1 blockade in mismatch repair-deficient tumors. Sequencing used immunoSEQ multiplex PCR; TCRdb keeps in-frame clones, though not all of them. The repertoire holds some 120,000 clones, 70% to 90% seen once, with approximately 12% in the top ten. Material: peripheral blood, obtained 44 weeks after starting pembrolizumab. The receptors shown here come from an adult with mismatch repair-deficient cancer.

The J gene is TRBJ2-1, the V gene TRBV9; 14 bases are a match to TRBD2. This CDR3 has 16 amino acids. The junction had 6 bases not matched to a gene; V was cut back by 2 bases and J by 8 bases. Germline V gene sequence: CDR1 SGDLS, CDR2 YYNGEE. As DNA, the CDR3 is TGTGCCAGCAGCGTGACGGGACTAGCGGGAGCATATGAGCAGTTCTTC. Its protein product is CASSVTGLAGAYEQFF.

The chain links TRBV5-4 to TRBJ2-1, with 7 bases fitting TRBD2. The junction had 10 bases not matched to a gene; V was cut back by 1 base and J by 6 bases. Germline loops: CDR1 SGHNT, CDR2 YYREEE (reference sequence). This CDR3 is 16 amino acids long. Here the CDR3 DNA reads TGTGCCAGCAGCTTGCCTTGGGCGGGAGATTCCAATGAGCAGTTCTTC. It encodes CASSLPWAGDSNEQFF. Complete variable domain (other parts from reference TRBV5-4 and TRBJ2-1): ETGVTQSPTHLIKTRGQQVTLRCSSQSGHNTVSWYQQALGQGPQFIFQYYREEENGRGNFPPRFSGLQFPNYSSELNVNALELDDSALYLCASSLPWAGDSNEQFFGPGTRLTVL.

The J gene is TRBJ1-5, the V gene TRBV11-2, with D unresolved. Germline-derived CDR1 and CDR2 are SGHAT and FQNNGV. The ends were cut back, 1 base at V and 4 bases at J, with 8 bases in the middle. This CDR3 comprises 14 residues. As DNA, the CDR3 is TGTGCCAGCAGCTTAGGGGGAGGGAATCAGCCCCAGCATTTT. Encoded protein: CASSLGGGNQPQHF.

The CDR3 DNA is TGTGCCAGCAGCTCCTATTCTAGCACAGATACGCAGTATTTT. It specifies CASSSYSSTDTQYF. The chain is built from TRBV7-2 and TRBJ2-3; no clear D. V was clipped by 4 bases and J by 0 bases, with 8 bases between them. The length of the CDR3 is 14 residues. CDR1 and CDR2 from the germline V gene are SGHTA and FQGNSA.

The V call is TRBV28, the J call TRBJ2-1; D gene uncertain. Germline loops: CDR1 MDHEN, CDR2 SYDVKM. This CDR3 is built from 16 residues. V was cut by 1 base and J by 0 bases, with 10 bases left in between. CDR3 sequence (DNA): TGTGCCAGCAGTTTATTGAGCCGTAGCTCCTACAATGAGCAGTTCTTC. It encodes CASSLLSRSSYNEQFF.

CDR3 in DNA: TGTGCCAGCAGCCCATACCCAGGGTTCGAGCAGTACTTC. It is translated as CASSPYPGFEQYF. The chain joins TRBV7-9 to TRBJ2-7, with D maybe TRBD1 (5 bases). Germline V gene data show CDR1 as SEHNR and CDR2 as FQNEAQ (reference sequence). The CDR3 is 13 amino acids. The ends were cut back, 5 bases at V and 6 bases at J, with 14 bases in the middle.

The chain is built from TRBV7-9 and TRBJ2-5, with D perhaps TRBD2 (6 bases). V was clipped by 0 bases and J by 5 bases, with 22 bases between them. The germline V gene has CDR1 SEHNR and CDR2 FQNEAQ (reference sequence). CDR3 size: 18 residues. As DNA, the CDR3 is TGTGCCAGCAGCTTAGCCCTTCATTCTTGGGGGGACTTCGAGACCCAGTACTTC. Translating it yields CASSLALHSWGDFETQYF.

This clone was observed once. The rearrangement links TRBV9 to TRBJ1-3; D is ambiguous. The germline V and J ends were trimmed by 0 bases and 4 bases, with 8 bases remaining between them. Germline V gives CDR1 SGDLS, CDR2 YYNGEE. The CDR3 extends over 14 amino acids. CDR3 protein: CASSVGQAGNTIYF. In DNA form, the CDR3 reads TGTGCCAGCAGCGTAGGCCAGGCCGGAAACACCATATATTTT.

V and J are TRBV6-6 and TRBJ2-3; 9 nucleotides line up with TRBD2. This CDR3 has 16 amino acids. Germline V gene data show CDR1 as MNHNY and CDR2 as SVGAGI (reference sequence). V shed 1 base and J 0 bases; nucleotides not matched to a gene: 2. The CDR3 nucleotides read TGTGCCAGCAGTTACTTAGCGGGAGCTAGCACAGATACGCAGTATTTT. Translated, it gives CASSYLAGASTDTQYF.

The DNA of the CDR3 is TGTGCCACCGGAGCTGCCACCGGGGAGCTGTTTTTT. Protein sequence: CATGAATGELFF. The rearrangement joins TRBV10-3 to TRBJ2-2; D remains unclear. Germline V lookup: CDR1 ENHRY, CDR2 SYGVKD. Trimming shortened V by 10 bases and J by 4 bases, and 10 bases separated the two germline ends. The CDR3 has 12 residues.

The chain has TRBV7-6 and TRBJ1-5; D call uncertain. Trimming shortened V by 4 bases and J by 7 bases, and 11 bases separated the two germline ends. The CDR3 totals 13 residues. Germline CDR1 SGHVS, CDR2 FNYEAQ. The chain's CDR3 is CASSSGYRQPQHF. DNA for the CDR3: TGTGCCAGCAGCTCGGGGTATAGGCAGCCCCAGCATTTT.

The CDR3 spells CASRKGTGGTDTQYF. CDR3 in DNA: TGTGCCAGCAGAAAAGGGACAGGGGGCACAGATACGCAGTATTTT. The V gene is TRBV27, the J gene TRBJ2-3; 10 bases line up with TRBD1. Germline CDR1 and CDR2: MNHEY and SMNVEV (reference sequence). CDR3 size: 15 residues. V lost 6 bases and J lost 1; bases outside the gene matches: 4.

This chain links TRBV7-6 with TRBJ1-3; D is uncertain. V lost 1 base to trimming and J lost 0 bases, with 10 bases between them. The CDR3 totals 16 residues. Germline V CDR1 and CDR2: SGHVS, FNYEAQ. This CDR3 is CASSLDLSLSGNTIYF. For the CDR3, the DNA is TGTGCCAGCAGCTTAGATTTATCACTCTCTGGAAACACCATATATTTT.

This chain joins TRBV11-2 and TRBJ2-5; the D call may be TRBD1 or TRBD2 (5 bases each). The CDR3 runs to 16 residues. Trimming left V 3 bases short and J 7 bases short, with 21 bases between. Germline assignment: CDR1 SGHAT and CDR2 FQNNGV. CDR3 in amino acids: CASSFSPGTPIMTQYF. Here the CDR3 DNA reads TGTGCCAGCAGCTTTAGTCCCGGGACGCCAATAATGACCCAGTACTTC.

The V call is TRBV27, the J call TRBJ2-7; D possibly corresponds to TRBD1 (8 bases). Trimming removed 6 bases at V and 2 bases at J, with 17 bases between. Per germline, CDR1 MNHEY and CDR2 SMNVEV (reference sequence). The CDR3 consists of 15 residues. The CDR3 DNA follows: TGTGCCAGCAGGGTCTTAACAGGGGGGGCCTACGAGCAGTACTTC. Translated, it gives CASRVLTGGAYEQYF.

The V and J genes are TRBV7-2 and TRBJ1-5; D is unclear. CDR1 and CDR2 (germline): SGHTA, FQGNSA. The CDR3 has 15 amino acids. Trimming removed 0 bases at V and 7 bases at J, with 13 bases between. The CDR3 sequence is CASSLADLESQPQHF. The CDR3 DNA reads as TGTGCCAGCAGCTTAGCGGATCTAGAGTCCCAGCCCCAGCATTTT.

The V gene is TRBV29-1, the J gene TRBJ2-2; D perhaps matches TRBD1 (5 bases). V lost 4 bases and J 2 bases, leaving 11 bases between the germline ends. The CDR3 has 14 residues. Germline V gene sequence: CDR1 SQVTM, CDR2 ANQGSEA. The CDR3 coding sequence is TGCAGCGTTGTAATGGGGCGTAACACCGGGGAGCTGTTTTTT. It translates to CSVVMGRNTGELFF.

The rearrangement joins TRBV5-1 to TRBJ1-1, with 7 bases lining up with TRBD1. This CDR3 has 14 amino acids. Germline V gives CDR1 SGHRS, CDR2 YFSETQ. The V and J ends lost 3 bases and 4 bases, in that order; junction bases with no gene match: 6. CDR3: CASSYSGGRTEAFF. CDR3 in DNA: TGCGCCAGCAGCTACTCAGGGGGTCGCACTGAAGCTTTCTTT.

The chain links TRBV4-3 to TRBJ2-7; 8 nucleotides align to TRBD1. Germline CDR1 is LGHNA and CDR2 is YSLEER. Losses at the gene ends were 4 bases for V and 4 bases for J; bases not matched to a gene: 12. This CDR3 has 16 residues. The CDR3 loop is CASSPSSLDRVYEQYF. CDR3 DNA: TGCGCCAGCAGCCCAAGCTCTCTGGACAGGGTGTACGAGCAGTACTTC.

The DNA of the CDR3 is TGTGCCAGCAGTGAAGATCATAGCGGGAGGGCCCAAGAGACCCAGTACTTC. Residues: CASSEDHSGRAQETQYF. The chain couples TRBV6-1 to TRBJ2-5; 11 nucleotides line up with TRBD2. Germline V gives CDR1 MNHNS, CDR2 SASEGT. Trimming took 1 base from V and 1 from J; bases not matched to a gene: 5. CDR3 length equals 17 residues.

The chain recombines TRBV5-6 with TRBJ1-4, with 7 bases fitting TRBD1. Germline-derived CDR1 and CDR2 are SGHDT and YYEEEE. The J segment lost 4 bases and the V segment lost 5 bases, leaving 5 bases of the junction unmatched. The CDR3 has 14 residues. The CDR3 spells CASRRTGFNEKLFF. The CDR3 bases are TGTGCCAGCAGAAGGACAGGCTTTAATGAAAAACTGTTTTTT.

The chain carries TRBV14 and TRBJ2-4; no definite D call. V lost 0 bases, J lost 9 bases, and 6 bases lay in between. Per germline, CDR1 SGHDN and CDR2 FVKESK. The CDR3 sequence is 12 residues long. In DNA, the CDR3 is TGTGCCAGCAGCCAAGATCGAACCATTCAGTACTTC. This codes for CASSQDRTIQYF.

This chain links TRBV5-1 with TRBJ2-1; 11 bases line up with TRBD2. V shed 3 bases, J shed 10 bases, and the junction held 12 bases outside the gene matches. Germline V gene data show CDR1 as SGHRS and CDR2 as YFSETQ. This CDR3 spans 16 amino acids. CDR3 in DNA: TGCGCCAGCAGCTATAGCCTAGCGGGAGGTAAAGGCGAGCAGTTCTTC. Protein product: CASSYSLAGGKGEQFF.

This clone was counted a single time. The chain uses TRBV19 and TRBJ2-3, with 7 bases aligning to TRBD1. The germline V gene has CDR1 LNHDA and CDR2 SQIVND (reference sequence). CDR3 length: 13 residues. The ends lost 3 bases at V and 5 bases at J; junction bases unmatched: 2. CDR3 loop: CASSMRQGDTQYF. DNA of the CDR3: TGTGCCAGTAGTATGAGACAGGGAGATACGCAGTATTTT.

This clone was counted once. The genes are TRBV5-6 and TRBJ2-7; 14 nucleotides agree with TRBD2. V dropped 4 bases and J dropped 1; count of bases not matched to a gene: 7. CDR1 is SGHDT and CDR2 is YYEEEE in the germline V gene. CDR3 size: 17 residues. CDR3 in amino acids: CASSQGLAGALSYEQYF. The CDR3 bases are TGTGCCAGCAGCCAGGGACTAGCGGGAGCGCTTTCCTACGAGCAGTACTTC. Filled out from reference TRBV5-6 and TRBJ2-7, the complete variable domain reads DAGVTQSPTHLIKTRGQQVTLRCSPKSGHDTVSWYQQALGQGPQFIFQYYEEEERQRGNFPDRFSGHQFPNYSSELNVNALLLGDSALYLCASSQGLAGALSYEQYFGPGTRLTVT.

This sequence joins TRBV5-4 and TRBJ2-7, with a possible D match to TRBD1 (6 bases). This CDR3 has 13 residues. The V end lost 1 base, the J end lost 4 bases, and 9 bases lay between the germline ends. The germline V gene encodes CDR1 SGHNT and CDR2 YYREEE (reference sequence). CDR3 DNA: TGTGCCAGCAGCTTGTTGGGGGCGTACGAGCAGTACTTC. It yields the protein CASSLLGAYEQYF.

This chain joins TRBV11-2 and TRBJ2-5; 10 bases map to TRBD2. The CDR3 is 16 amino acids. V lost 3 bases, J lost 5 bases, and 9 bases stayed unmatched. CDR1 SGHAT and CDR2 FQNNGV come from the germline V gene. CDR3 loop: CASSFTSGKVGETQYF. The CDR3 DNA reads TGTGCCAGCAGCTTTACTAGCGGGAAAGTTGGGGAGACCCAGTACTTC. Full variable domain (remainder filled in from reference TRBV11-2 and TRBJ2-5): EAGVAQSPRYKIIEKRQSVAFWCNPISGHATLYWYQQILGQGPKLLIQFQNNGVVDDSQLPKDRFSAERLKGVDSTLKIQPAKLEDSAVYLCASSFTSGKVGETQYFGPGTRLLVL.